A selection of T cell receptor beta chains follows, all from one sample in a study of blood T cell repertoires in COVID-19. TCRdb's copy holds only in-frame clones and misses some; the assay was immunoSEQ multiplex PCR. The table includes 63,000 or so clones, roughly 80% detected once. The sequencing input was peripheral blood. The receptors here all came from a human donor in a cohort sampled during active COVID-19. Each CDR3 is given with its conserved first and last residue. D genes are given only for firm matches. Some rows mark clone size as missing; the rest say once, few, many or name a class of expanded clone.

CDR3 length	V gene	D gene	clone size	J gene	CDR3 protein	CDR3 DNA
16	TRBV14	TRBD2	.	TRBJ2-5	CASSQQTSGGGETQYF	TGTGCCAGCAGCCAACAAACTAGCGGGGGGGGAGAGACCCAGTACTTC
16	TRBV5-1	TRBD2	.	TRBJ2-2	CASSWPGLADTGELFF	TGCGCCAGCAGCTGGCCGGGACTAGCGGACACCGGGGAGCTGTTTTTT
16	TRBV7-9	TRBD2	.	TRBJ2-3	CASSLGLAGRTDTQYF	TGTGCCAGCAGCCTGGGACTAGCGGGTCGCACAGATACGCAGTATTTT
12	TRBV5-8	.	.	TRBJ1-2	CASSAYNYGYTF	TGTGCCAGCAGCGCCTACAACTATGGCTACACCTTC
15	TRBV4-1	.	.	TRBJ2-7	CASSPHNRSPYEQYF	TGCGCCAGCAGCCCGCACAACAGGTCCCCCTACGAGCAGTACTTC
15	TRBV6-2/TRBV6-3	TRBD2	.	TRBJ2-5	CASSLLAGGLETQYF	TGTGCCAGCAGCCTACTAGCGGGGGGGCTAGAGACCCAGTACTTC
12	TRBV19	.	.	TRBJ1-5	CASSISDQPQHF	TGTGCCAGTAGTATTAGCGATCAGCCCCAGCATTTT
15	TRBV19	.	.	TRBJ2-7	CASREGGMQAYEQYF	TGTGCCAGTAGGGAAGGCGGCATGCAAGCCTACGAGCAGTACTTC
16	TRBV6-5	.	few	TRBJ1-1	CASSYDDGGLNTEAFF	TGTGCCAGCAGTTACGATGACGGGGGACTAAACACTGAAGCTTTCTTT
12	TRBV7-3	.	.	TRBJ2-5	CASSLIGETQYF	TGTGCCAGCAGCTTAATCGGAGAGACCCAGTACTTC
15	TRBV6-5	TRBD1	once	TRBJ2-2	CASRGQGNVPGELFF	TGTGCCAGCAGAGGACAGGGTAACGTGCCCGGGGAGCTGTTTTTT
15	TRBV5-4	.	.	TRBJ1-2	CASSLNGGRGYGYTF	TGTGCCAGCAGCTTGAACGGGGGACGAGGTTATGGCTACACCTTC
15	TRBV7-3	TRBD2	.	TRBJ2-1	CASSPWTSGNNEQFF	TGTGCCAGCAGCCCGTGGACTAGCGGAAACAATGAGCAGTTCTTC
14	TRBV5-1	TRBD1	.	TRBJ1-1	CASSSRTGRAEAFF	TGCGCCAGCAGCTCACGGACAGGAAGGGCTGAAGCTTTCTTT
16	TRBV28	.	.	TRBJ1-3	CASSPGGRYSGNTIYF	TGTGCCAGCAGTCCGGGGGGACGGTACTCTGGAAACACCATATATTTT
15	TRBV4-3	.	.	TRBJ2-3	CASSQDRPPQDTQYF	TGCGCCAGCAGCCAAGATAGGCCCCCACAGGATACGCAGTATTTT
14	TRBV24-1	.	.	TRBJ2-1	CATSDHNGGNEQFF	TGTGCCACCAGTGATCACAACGGGGGTAATGAGCAGTTCTTC
15	TRBV7-3	.	.	TRBJ2-1	CASSLSGLIGNEQFF	TGTGCCAGCAGCTTAAGCGGCCTTATTGGGAATGAGCAGTTCTTC
16	TRBV5-1	.	.	TRBJ1-1	CASSLTKGSMNTEAFF	TGCGCCAGCAGCTTGACCAAGGGGTCCATGAACACTGAAGCTTTCTTT
18	TRBV4-1	TRBD2	.	TRBJ2-5	CASSQETGAGVRGETQYF	TGCGCCAGCAGCCAAGAAACCGGGGCGGGGGTGAGAGGAGAGACCCAGTACTTC
15	TRBV30	TRBD1	.	TRBJ2-6	CAWTQGADGANVLTF	TGTGCCTGGACCCAGGGGGCGGATGGGGCCAACGTCCTGACTTTC
17	TRBV2	TRBD1	.	TRBJ1-5	CASSAQGAGISNQPQHF	TGTGCCAGCAGTGCCCAGGGGGCTGGGATTAGCAATCAGCCCCAGCATTTT
15	TRBV15	TRBD1	.	TRBJ1-3	CATSPPTGPGNTIYF	TGTGCCACCAGCCCCCCGACAGGGCCCGGAAACACCATATATTTT
13	TRBV6-1	.	.	TRBJ1-1	CASSETQRLGTFF	TGTGCCAGCAGTGAGACGCAGCGCCTTGGAACTTTCTTT
19	TRBV4-3	TRBD1	.	TRBJ2-2	CASSQDLIRGGRNTGELFF	TGCGCCAGCAGCCAAGATCTGATTCGAGGGGGCCGTAACACCGGGGAGCTGTTTTTT
15	TRBV6-5	.	.	TRBJ1-1	CASSYRLVANTEAFF	TGTGCCAGCAGTTACCGACTTGTCGCTAACACTGAAGCTTTCTTT
16	TRBV11-2	.	.	TRBJ2-7	CASSLDRSISSYEQYF	TGTGCCAGCAGCTTAGATCGGTCAATAAGCTCCTACGAGCAGTACTTC
12	TRBV6-5	TRBD2	once	TRBJ2-5	CASRPGGETQYF	TGTGCCAGCCGTCCGGGGGGAGAGACCCAGTACTTC
15	TRBV5-4	.	.	TRBJ2-3	CASSLDGLSTDTQYF	TGTGCCAGCAGCTTGGATGGACTCAGCACAGATACGCAGTATTTT
18	TRBV28	.	.	TRBJ1-1	CASSLWLVWSQRNTEAFF	TGTGCCAGCAGTTTATGGTTGGTTTGGAGCCAGAGGAACACTGAAGCTTTCTTT
14	TRBV28	TRBD1	.	TRBJ2-7	CASSLISDRDEQYF	TGTGCCAGCAGTTTAATCTCGGACAGGGACGAGCAGTACTTC
13	TRBV7-2	.	.	TRBJ2-5	CASSLRVQETQYF	TGTGCCAGCAGCTTAAGAGTGCAAGAGACCCAGTACTTC
14	TRBV6-6	TRBD1	few	TRBJ1-1	CASSRQGGRTEAFF	TGTGCCAGCAGTCGACAGGGGGGTAGGACTGAAGCTTTCTTT
14	TRBV7-9	.	.	TRBJ1-4	CASSQRGLSEKLFF	TGTGCCAGCAGCCAGCGGGGATTAAGCGAAAAACTGTTTTTT
17	TRBV15	TRBD2	.	TRBJ2-3	CATSRVSIAGMTDTQYF	TGTGCCACCAGCAGAGTCTCGATAGCGGGGATGACAGATACGCAGTATTTT
13	TRBV18	TRBD1	.	TRBJ1-6	CASSPDRGSPLHF	TGTGCCAGCTCACCCGACAGGGGTTCACCCCTCCACTTT